Shown below are 23 T cell receptor beta chains from a single sample sequenced in a study of blood T cell repertoires in COVID-19. Produced via immunoSEQ multiplex PCR; TCRdb's table is partial and in-frame only. The table lists 400,000 to 500,000 clones, around 89% of them singletons. Sequences were obtained from PBMCs or T cells enriched from blood (not recorded which). The receptors originated from a woman aged 40 to 50 who had recovered from COVID-19.

This sequence joins TRBV5-1 and TRBJ2-2; D gene ambiguous. V was cut by 0 bases and J by 1 base, with 4 bases left in between. The CDR3 spans 14 residues. The V gene's germline CDR1 is SGHRS and CDR2 YFSETQ. The CDR3, as DNA: TGCGCCAGCAGCTTGGCCGTGAACACCGGGGAGCTGTTTTTT. Amino acid sequence: CASSLAVNTGELFF.

CDR3 in amino acids: CASRLGIAGVVADTQYF. In DNA form, the CDR3 reads TGTGCCAGCAGACTGGGGATAGCGGGAGTCGTAGCAGATACGCAGTATTTT. The V and J genes are TRBV11-2 and TRBJ2-3; 9 bases match TRBD2. There are 17 residues in the CDR3. The ends lost 6 bases at V and 4 bases at J; junction bases unmatched: 14. The germline gives CDR1 SGHAT, CDR2 FQNNGV.

The chain links TRBV2 to TRBJ1-5; D is possibly TRBD1 (6 bases). Trimming took 7 bases from V and 4 from J, leaving 8 bases between them. Germline-derived CDR1 and CDR2 are SNHLY and FYNNEI. This CDR3 is 12 amino acids long. Here the CDR3 reads CASKTGNQPQHF. CDR3 DNA: TGTGCCAGCAAAACAGGGAATCAGCCCCAGCATTTT.

The chain recombines TRBV29-1 with TRBJ2-3, with 7 bases matching TRBD2. With 4 bases clipped from V and 3 bases from J, the junction kept 13 bases outside the gene matches. CDR1 SQVTM and CDR2 ANQGSEA come from the germline V gene. CDR3 length equals 16 residues. The CDR3 DNA sequence: TGCAGCGTTGCAGGACTAGGGGATTCGGAAACAGATACGCAGTATTTT. It codes for CSVAGLGDSETDTQYF.

DNA of the CDR3: TGTGCCAGCAGCTTTGGGACAGGGGGCACTGAAGCTTTCTTT. It translates to CASSFGTGGTEAFF. The rearrangement joins TRBV5-8 to TRBJ1-1; 11 positions match TRBD1. CDR1 is SGHTS and CDR2 is YDEGEE in the germline V gene. There are 14 residues in the CDR3. V gave up 2 bases and J gave up 4 bases; unmatched junction bases: 1.

V gene TRBV7-9 combines with J gene TRBJ2-7; a possible D gene is TRBD2 (5 bases). The V end lost 1 base, the J end lost 5 bases, and 12 bases lay between the germline ends. The germline CDR1 and CDR2 sequences are SEHNR and FQNEAQ (reference sequence). The CDR3 consists of 14 residues. The CDR3 spells CASSLVASKNEQYF. CDR3 nucleotides: TGTGCCAGCAGCTTAGTGGCTAGCAAGAACGAGCAGTACTTC.

The chain couples TRBV6-2 or TRBV6-3 to TRBJ1-5; no clear D gene. V was clipped by 3 bases and J by 5 bases, with 14 bases between them. CDR1 and CDR2 (germline): MNHEY, SVGEGT. CDR3 length: 15 residues. Written as DNA, the CDR3 is TGTGCCAGCAGTTATGGTGGTCGGCAGGATCAGCCCCAGCATTTT. Translation: CASSYGGRQDQPQHF.

The chain employs TRBV19 and TRBJ2-1; 14 nucleotides line up with TRBD2. CDR3 length equals 17 residues. Looked up from germline, CDR1 is LNHDA and CDR2 is SQIVND (reference sequence). J lost 9 bases, V lost 5 bases, and 12 bases had no gene match. CDR3 DNA: TGTGCCAGTAGTTCCGGACTAGCGGGAGGTCCCCATCTTGAGCAGTTCTTC. It codes for CASSSGLAGGPHLEQFF.

The V call is TRBV11-2, the J call TRBJ2-1, with 15 bases that match TRBD2. CDR3 length equals 16 residues. With V trimmed by 5 bases and J by 9 bases, 8 bases remained unmatched. Germline V gene sequence: CDR1 SGHAT, CDR2 FQNNGV. DNA for the CDR3: TGTGCCAGCAGCCCCGGGACTAGCGGGAGGTTGGGTGAGCAGTTCTTC. Amino acids: CASSPGTSGRLGEQFF.

J is TRBJ1-2 and V is TRBV7-2; the match to TRBD1 covers 8 bases. The CDR3 is 14 residues long. The V gene's germline CDR1 is SGHTA and CDR2 FQGNSA. The J segment lost 5 bases and the V segment lost 5 bases, leaving 7 bases of the junction unmatched. Here the CDR3 DNA reads TGTGCCAGCAGCAGGGCGACAGGGGAGTATGGCTACACCTTC. This gives the protein CASSRATGEYGYTF.

The J gene is TRBJ1-1, the V gene TRBV7-8, with a weak D call TRBD1 (5 bases). Germline V CDR1 and CDR2: SGHVS, FQNEAQ. CDR3 size: 14 residues. Trimming removed 3 bases at V and 5 bases at J, with 13 bases between. For the CDR3, the DNA is TGTGCCAGCAGCTTGGCGGGGGGGGTTACTGAAGCTTTCTTT. Residues: CASSLAGGVTEAFF.

The chain employs TRBV29-1 and TRBJ1-2, with D perhaps TRBD1 (6 bases). V shed 7 bases and J shed 4 bases, with 13 bases lying between them. Per the germline V gene, CDR1 is SQVTM and CDR2 is ANQGSEA. The CDR3 runs 12 residues. The CDR3 DNA sequence: TGCAGCGCCCGACAGGCCGCCTATGGCTACACCTTC. Translation: CSARQAAYGYTF.

The rearrangement joins TRBV5-6 to TRBJ2-7; 10 bases map to TRBD1. After removal of 4 bases from V and 2 bases from J, the junction contained 3 bases not matched to a gene. CDR3 length: 14 amino acids. Germline CDR1 and CDR2: SGHDT and YYEEEE. CDR3 bases: TGTGCCAGCAGCACCGGGACAGGGGCCTACGAGCAGTACTTC. Its protein product is CASSTGTGAYEQYF.

J is TRBJ2-1 and V is TRBV5-1, with D uncertain. V lost 0 bases and J 10 bases, leaving 11 bases between the germline ends. Germline-derived CDR1 and CDR2 are SGHRS and YFSETQ. The CDR3 extends over 13 amino acids. CDR3 region: CASSLGPRQEQFF. CDR3 DNA: TGCGCCAGCAGCTTGGGCCCGAGGCAGGAGCAGTTCTTC.

The chain joins TRBV11-2 to TRBJ2-2; a weak D match, TRBD2 (6 bases). With 6 bases removed from V and 1 base from J, the gap between germline ends came to 12 bases. Germline V lookup: CDR1 SGHAT, CDR2 FQNNGV. The CDR3 is 15 residues long. The CDR3 DNA reads as TGTGCCAGCAGACCCTGGCGGGAGAACACCGGGGAGCTGTTTTTT. The encoded protein is CASRPWRENTGELFF.

The V gene is TRBV11-3, the J gene TRBJ2-5; 7 bases agree with TRBD2. The CDR3 runs to 15 residues. Per the germline V gene, CDR1 is SGHNT and CDR2 is YENEEA. The trim removed 4 bases at V and 1 base at J, leaving 6 bases unmatched. The CDR3 here is CASSSPPGGQETQYF. CDR3 bases: TGTGCCAGCAGCTCCCCGCCGGGAGGCCAAGAGACCCAGTACTTC.

The sample holds a few counts of this clone. The J gene is TRBJ2-1, the V gene TRBV6-2 or TRBV6-3, with 13 bases identical to TRBD2. The trim removed 4 bases at V and 6 bases at J, leaving 12 bases unmatched. The CDR3 consists of 18 residues. Germline CDR1 MNHEY, CDR2 SVGEGT. CDR3 bases: TGTGCCAGCAGTTGGACTAGCGGGAGTCTTAGTCGGGCCAATGAGCAGTTCTTC. Residues: CASSWTSGSLSRANEQFF.

The rearrangement joins TRBV6-5 to TRBJ2-3; D is undetermined. V was trimmed by 6 bases and J by 6 bases, leaving 10 bases between them. CDR1 is MNHEY and CDR2 is SVGAGI in the germline V gene. CDR3 length: 12 amino acids. CDR3 residues: CASSDTWDTQYF. CDR3 sequence (DNA): TGTGCCAGCAGCGATACTTGGGATACGCAGTATTTT.

The V call is TRBV19, the J call TRBJ2-1, with 9 bases aligning to TRBD2. Trimming removed 3 bases from V and 5 bases from J; junction bases left unmatched: 11. The CDR3 contains 17 residues. The germline V gene has CDR1 LNHDA and CDR2 SQIVND (reference sequence). The DNA for the CDR3 is TGTGCCAGTAGTATGAAAAGGGGCGGGAGGGCCAACAATGAGCAGTTCTTC. Protein sequence: CASSMKRGGRANNEQFF.

CDR3 sequence (DNA): TGTGCCAGCAGCCAAGGGACAGTGAAAGGGCCCCAGCATTTT. Translating gives CASSQGTVKGPQHF. V gene TRBV3-1 (or the pseudogene TRBV3-2) combines with J gene TRBJ1-5; D perhaps matches TRBD1 (6 bases). CDR1 and CDR2 from the germline V gene are LGHDT and YNNKEL (reference sequence). The CDR3 has 14 residues. The V end was cut by 1 base, the J end by 9 bases, with 13 bases between.

This chain joins TRBV7-8 and TRBJ2-6; D perhaps matches TRBD1 (6 bases). Germline values: CDR1 SGHVS, CDR2 FQNEAQ. This CDR3 has 14 residues. V lost 4 bases to trimming and J lost 4 bases, with 8 bases between them. CDR3 DNA sequence: TGTGCCAGCAGCTACAGGGCCGGGGCCAACGTCCTGACTTTC. As protein: CASSYRAGANVLTF.

The chain links TRBV3-1 (or the pseudogene TRBV3-2) to TRBJ2-1; 13 bases fit TRBD2. Trimming at V came to 4 bases and at J to 4 bases, leaving 13 bases not matched to a gene. Looked up from germline, CDR1 is LGHDT and CDR2 is YNNKEL (reference sequence). This CDR3 region has 19 residues. This chain's CDR3 is CASSLGLAGASGGYNEQFF. The CDR3 nucleotides are TGTGCCAGCAGCCTCGGACTAGCGGGAGCATCGGGAGGATACAATGAGCAGTTCTTC.

Remarks on this clone: Other DNA sequences in this sample translate to the same CDR3. The chain has TRBV18 and TRBJ2-2, with 8 bases identical to TRBD1. There are 14 residues in the CDR3. Trimming removed 2 bases from V and 4 bases from J; junction bases left unmatched: 0. Germline V gene data show CDR1 as KGHSH and CDR2 as LQKENI. CDR3 DNA sequence: TGTGCCAGCTCACCAACAGGGGGCACCGGGGAGCTGTTTTTT. The encoded protein is CASSPTGGTGELFF.